These 2 T cell receptor beta chains came from one sample sequenced in a study of monozygotic twins with inflammatory bowel disease. TCRdb re-called the 5' RACE reads and catalogs CDR3 proteins one per entry, DNA excluded. The clone table shows around 380,000 distinct CDR3 sequences, with the ten largest holding 2.4%. Sequenced material: blood. The receptors here all came from a human donor with ulcerative colitis or Crohn's disease, or a healthy co-twin of an affected twin (not recorded which).

This chain joins TRBV4-1 and TRBJ1-2. Germline V gene lookup returns CDR1 MGHRA and CDR2 YSYEKL. This CDR3 is 16 amino acids long. The CDR3: CASSQDLARANYGYTF.

CDR3: CATSRDLLGETQYF. This chain uses TRBV15 with TRBJ2-5. In germline, CDR1 is LNHNV, CDR2 YYDKDF (reference sequence). The CDR3 sequence is 14 residues long.